This T cell receptor beta chain appears in the sequencing data of a study of human T cells and chemical hapten exposure. Each CDR3 protein is one row after TCRdb ran MiXCR on the RACE reads. The sample carries 100,000 to 120,000 distinct CDR3 sequences, less than 45% recorded once. The sample's time point: patch test 3, about 24 weeks after DPC sensitization. Treatment described: therapeutic diphenylcyclopropenone sensitization with weekly scalp DPC. This clonotype was observed many times. This CDR3 spans 11 amino acids. V was clipped by 6 bases and J by 4 bases, with 5 bases between them. The germline V gene has CDR1 SGHTA and CDR2 FQGNSA.

This specimen was whole blood, taken in connection with sensitization to the hapten diphenylcyclopropenone (DPC). The clonotype comes from a man aged 35-49 years with alopecia areata. Some clones in this sample may be carry-over from other donors' samples. The chain is built from TRBV7-2 and TRBJ2-3; unclear D gene. The CDR3 bases are TGTGCCAGCAGTCCGGCAGATACGCAGTATTTT. Protein: CASSPADTQYF.